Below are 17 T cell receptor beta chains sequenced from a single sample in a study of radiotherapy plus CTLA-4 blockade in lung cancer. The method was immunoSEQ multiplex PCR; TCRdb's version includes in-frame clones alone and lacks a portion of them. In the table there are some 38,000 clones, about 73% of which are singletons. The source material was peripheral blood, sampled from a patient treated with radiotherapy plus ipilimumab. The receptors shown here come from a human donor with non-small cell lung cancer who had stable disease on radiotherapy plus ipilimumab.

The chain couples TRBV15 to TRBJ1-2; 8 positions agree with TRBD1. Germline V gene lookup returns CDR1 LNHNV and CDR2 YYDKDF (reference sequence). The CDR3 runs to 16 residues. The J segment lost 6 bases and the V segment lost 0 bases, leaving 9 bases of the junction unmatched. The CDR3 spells CATSRDLAQGADGYTF. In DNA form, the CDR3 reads TGTGCCACCAGCAGAGATCTAGCGCAGGGGGCGGATGGCTACACCTTC. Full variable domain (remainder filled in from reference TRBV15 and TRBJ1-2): DAMVIQNPRYQVTQFGKPVTLSCSQTLNHNVMYWYQQKSSQAPKLLFHYYDKDFNNEADTPDNFQSRRPNTSFCFLDIRSPGLGDTAMYLCATSRDLAQGADGYTFGSGTRLTVV.

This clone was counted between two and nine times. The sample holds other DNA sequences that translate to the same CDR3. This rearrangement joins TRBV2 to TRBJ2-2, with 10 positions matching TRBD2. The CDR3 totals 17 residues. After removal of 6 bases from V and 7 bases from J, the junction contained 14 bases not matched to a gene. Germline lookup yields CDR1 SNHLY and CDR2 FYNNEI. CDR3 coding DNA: TGTGCCAGCAGCAGGAGCGGGGGGGCCTTGGGTGACGGGGAGCTGTTTTTT. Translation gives CASSRSGGALGDGELFF.

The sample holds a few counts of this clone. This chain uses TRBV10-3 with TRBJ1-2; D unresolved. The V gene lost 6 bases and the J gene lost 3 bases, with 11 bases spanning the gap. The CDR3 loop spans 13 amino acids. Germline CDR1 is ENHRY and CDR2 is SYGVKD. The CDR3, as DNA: TGTGCCATCAGGATGGACGGGGACTATGGCTACACCTTC. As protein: CAIRMDGDYGYTF.

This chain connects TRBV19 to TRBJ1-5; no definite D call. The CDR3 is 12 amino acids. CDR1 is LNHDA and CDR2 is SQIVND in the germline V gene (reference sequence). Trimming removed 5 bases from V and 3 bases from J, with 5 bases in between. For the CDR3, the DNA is TGTGCCAGTAGTGAGTACAATCAGCCCCAGCATTTT. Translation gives CASSEYNQPQHF.

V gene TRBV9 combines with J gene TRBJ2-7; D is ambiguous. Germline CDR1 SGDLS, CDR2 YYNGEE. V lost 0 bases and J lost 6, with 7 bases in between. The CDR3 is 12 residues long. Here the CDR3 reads CASSVGNGEQYF. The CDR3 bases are TGTGCCAGCAGCGTAGGTAACGGCGAGCAGTACTTC.

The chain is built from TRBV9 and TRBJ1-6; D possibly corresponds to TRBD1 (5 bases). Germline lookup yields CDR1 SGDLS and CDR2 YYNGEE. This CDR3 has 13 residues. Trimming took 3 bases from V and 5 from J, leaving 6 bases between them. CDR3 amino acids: CASSGGNNSPLHF. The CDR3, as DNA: TGTGCCAGCAGCGGGGGGAATAATTCACCCCTCCACTTT.

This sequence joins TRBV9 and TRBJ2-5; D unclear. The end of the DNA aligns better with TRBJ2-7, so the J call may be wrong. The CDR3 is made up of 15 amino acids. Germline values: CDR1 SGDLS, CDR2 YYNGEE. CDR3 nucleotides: TGTGCCAGCAGCGTAGATTGGGCCTCGGACTACGAGCAGTACTTC. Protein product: CASSVDWASDYEQYF.

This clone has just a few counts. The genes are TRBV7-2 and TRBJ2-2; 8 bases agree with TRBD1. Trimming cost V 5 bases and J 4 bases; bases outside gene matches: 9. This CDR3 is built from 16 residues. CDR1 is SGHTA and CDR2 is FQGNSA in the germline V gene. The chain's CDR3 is CASSPNRGIGTGELFF. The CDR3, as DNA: TGTGCCAGCAGCCCGAACAGGGGGATAGGCACCGGGGAGCTGTTTTTT.

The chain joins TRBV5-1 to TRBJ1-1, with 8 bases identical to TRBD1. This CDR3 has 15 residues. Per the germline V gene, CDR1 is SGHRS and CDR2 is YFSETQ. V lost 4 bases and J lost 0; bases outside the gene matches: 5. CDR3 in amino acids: CASSLQGVMNTEAFF. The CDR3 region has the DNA TGCGCCAGCAGCCTACAGGGGGTCATGAACACTGAAGCTTTCTTT.

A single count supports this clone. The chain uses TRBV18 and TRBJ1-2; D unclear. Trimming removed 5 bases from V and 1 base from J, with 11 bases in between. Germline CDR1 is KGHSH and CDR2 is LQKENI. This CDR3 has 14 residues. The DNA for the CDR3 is TGTGCCAGCTCATCTACCCAGGATAACTATGGCTACACCTTC. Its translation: CASSSTQDNYGYTF.

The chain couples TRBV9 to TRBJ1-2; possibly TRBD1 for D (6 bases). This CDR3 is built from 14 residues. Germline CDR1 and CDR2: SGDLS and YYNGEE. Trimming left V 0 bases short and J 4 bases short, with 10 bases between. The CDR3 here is CASSVGRGGYGYTF. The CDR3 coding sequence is TGTGCCAGCAGCGTAGGCAGGGGCGGCTATGGCTACACCTTC.

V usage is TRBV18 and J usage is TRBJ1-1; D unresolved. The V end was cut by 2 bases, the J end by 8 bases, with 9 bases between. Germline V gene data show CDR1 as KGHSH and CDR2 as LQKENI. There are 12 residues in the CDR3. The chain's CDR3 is CASSPEEPEAFF. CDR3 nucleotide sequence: TGTGCCAGCTCACCAGAAGAACCAGAAGCTTTCTTT.

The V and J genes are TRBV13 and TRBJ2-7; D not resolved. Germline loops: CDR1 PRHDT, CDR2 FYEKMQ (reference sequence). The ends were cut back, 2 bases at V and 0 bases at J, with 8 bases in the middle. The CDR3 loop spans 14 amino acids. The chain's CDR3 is CASSLQAFSYEQYF. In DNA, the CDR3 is TGTGCCAGCAGCTTACAGGCGTTCTCCTACGAGCAGTACTTC.

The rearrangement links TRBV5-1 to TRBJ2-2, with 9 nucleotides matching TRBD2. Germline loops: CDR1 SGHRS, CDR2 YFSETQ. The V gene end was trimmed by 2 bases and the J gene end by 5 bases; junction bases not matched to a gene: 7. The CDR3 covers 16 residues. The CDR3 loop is CASSLGGGGRTGELFF. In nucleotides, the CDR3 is TGCGCCAGCAGCTTAGGCGGGGGGGGCCGAACCGGGGAGCTGTTTTTT.

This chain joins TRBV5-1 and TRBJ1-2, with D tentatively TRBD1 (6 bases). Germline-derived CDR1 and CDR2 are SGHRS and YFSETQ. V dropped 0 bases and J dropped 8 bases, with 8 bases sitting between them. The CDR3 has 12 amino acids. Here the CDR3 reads CASSLAGQGYTF. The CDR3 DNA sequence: TGCGCCAGCAGCTTGGCGGGACAAGGCTACACCTTC.

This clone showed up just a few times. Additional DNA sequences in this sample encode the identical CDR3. In DNA form, the CDR3 reads TGTGCCAGCTCACCACCCACCACTAATGAAAAACTGTTTTTT. This gives the protein CASSPPTTNEKLFF. J is TRBJ1-4 and V is TRBV18; D remains unclear. Between the trimmed V and J ends, which lost 0 bases and 2 bases, there was a span of 4 bases. This CDR3 comprises 14 residues. CDR1 and CDR2 from the germline V gene are KGHSH and LQKENI.

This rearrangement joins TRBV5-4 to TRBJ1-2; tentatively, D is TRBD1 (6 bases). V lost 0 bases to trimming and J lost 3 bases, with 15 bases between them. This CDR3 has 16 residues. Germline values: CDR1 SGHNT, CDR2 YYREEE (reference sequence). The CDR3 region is CASSLALNRVHYGYTF. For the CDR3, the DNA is TGTGCCAGCAGCTTGGCTTTGAACAGGGTGCACTATGGCTACACCTTC.